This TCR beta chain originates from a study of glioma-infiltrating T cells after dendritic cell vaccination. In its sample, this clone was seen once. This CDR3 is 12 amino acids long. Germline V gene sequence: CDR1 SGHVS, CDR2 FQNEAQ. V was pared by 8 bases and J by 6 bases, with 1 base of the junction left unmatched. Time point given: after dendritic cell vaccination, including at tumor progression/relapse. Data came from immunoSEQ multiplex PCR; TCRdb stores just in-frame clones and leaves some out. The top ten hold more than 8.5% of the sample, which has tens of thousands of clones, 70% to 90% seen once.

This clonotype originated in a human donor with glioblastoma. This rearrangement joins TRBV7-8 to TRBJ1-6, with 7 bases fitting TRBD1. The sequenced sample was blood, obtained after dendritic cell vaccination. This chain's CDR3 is CASGTANSPLHF. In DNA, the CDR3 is TGTGCCAGCGGGACAGCTAATTCACCCCTCCACTTT.